This T cell receptor beta chain emerged from a study of blood T cell repertoires in COVID-19 (TCRdb year 2020). Regarding the study in general: Samples from collaborators originated in the United States, Italy and Spain and spanned both the acute and convalescent phases of COVID-19. Nearly every sample came with metadata listing a de-identified subject ID, COVID-19 status, age in years and sex. Where available, HLA class I and class II types were taken from metadata supplied by the sample provider and were not determined by assay-based typing. A freely available public database, intended as a resource for researchers studying the immune response to SARS-CoV-2, is where the repertoires were released. The prospective study material was composed of cDNA or gDNA derived from T cells, B-cell-depleted T cells, or PBMCs. The dataset comprised deeply sampled blood TCRbeta repertoires from subjects exposed to, actively infected with, or recovered from COVID-19. Samples came from the ongoing ImmuneRACE study (first 160 participants) plus 1,254 subjects from 6 global collaborators. Here is what the overall study found, with its caveats: Clinical and demographic metadata were provided uncurated, with the amount varying by source and participant.

The immunoSEQ Assay, a bias-controlled multiplex PCR, was used to amplify TCRbeta CDR3 regions from genomic DNA. In the source study's methods: The number of nucleated cells in each sample was estimated by amplification of reference gene primers within the assay. To quantify the absolute abundance of each unique TCRbeta CDR3 rearrangement, sequence reads were collapsed and filtered. For each sample, productive Simpson clonality was calculated by taking the square root of Simpson's diversity index across productive rearrangements. TCRdb's version of the immuneACCESS table is confined to in-frame rearrangements and falls short of the full clone set. An unresolved V gene accounts for under half of the shortfall where checked; the remainder is of unknown origin. D and trimming were read from the DNA, whereas the V and J calls and clone size are those reported in that table. The sample profile shows roughly 250,000 clones; 82% of them were found once. The ten most abundant clones make up roughly an eighth of the sample.

Collaborating institutions collected whole blood in K2EDTA tubes following their own protocols. For TCRbeta analysis, collaborators shipped samples in one of three forms: frozen whole blood, isolated PBMCs, or DNA extracted from either of those sample types. The CDR3, from cysteine to phenylalanine, totals 14 residues. Left in the record is the CDR3 DNA by itself, 42 bases read in frame from the first base. The germline V gene supplies CDR1 SGHTS and CDR2 YDEGEE. Between the V and J ends, shortened by 5 bases and 1 base respectively, the junction contains 11 bases. As regards this clone: Its antigen target is currently unknown. Per-nucleotide qualities are absent, and no much larger clonotype sits a single base away.

This TCR was sampled from a woman in her sixties with active or convalescent COVID-19. The V and J segments used are TRBV5-8 and TRBJ2-3; TRBD2 might be the D gene, on 5 matching bases. Sequencing was carried out using peripheral blood. The nucleotide sequence is given as TGTGCCAGCAGATGGGAGCCGGGCACAGATACGCAGTATTTT. Its protein product is CASRWEPGTDTQYF.